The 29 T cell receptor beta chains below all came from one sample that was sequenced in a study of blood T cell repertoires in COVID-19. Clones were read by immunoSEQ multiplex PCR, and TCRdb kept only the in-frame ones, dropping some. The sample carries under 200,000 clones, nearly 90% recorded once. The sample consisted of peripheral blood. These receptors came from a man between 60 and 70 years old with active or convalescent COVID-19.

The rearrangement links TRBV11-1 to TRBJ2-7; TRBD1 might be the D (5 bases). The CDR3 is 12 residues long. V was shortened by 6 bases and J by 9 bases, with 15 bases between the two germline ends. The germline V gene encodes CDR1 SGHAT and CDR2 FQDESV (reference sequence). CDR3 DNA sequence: TGTGCCAGCAGGGGGCTATTCGACGGGCAGTACTTC. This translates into CASRGLFDGQYF.

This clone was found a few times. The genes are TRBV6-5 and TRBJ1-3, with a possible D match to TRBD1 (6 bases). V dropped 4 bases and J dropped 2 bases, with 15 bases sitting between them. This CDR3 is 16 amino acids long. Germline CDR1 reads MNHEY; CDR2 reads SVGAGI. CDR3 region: CASSSPGEGTGNTIYF. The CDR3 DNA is TGTGCCAGCAGTTCCCCAGGGGAAGGGACTGGAAACACCATATATTTT.

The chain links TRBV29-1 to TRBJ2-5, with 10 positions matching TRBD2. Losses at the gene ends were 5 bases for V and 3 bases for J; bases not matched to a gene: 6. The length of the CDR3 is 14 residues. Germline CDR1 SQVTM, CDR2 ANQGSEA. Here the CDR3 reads CSVSKRGGKETQYF. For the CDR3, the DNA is TGCAGCGTTTCCAAGCGGGGGGGTAAAGAGACCCAGTACTTC.

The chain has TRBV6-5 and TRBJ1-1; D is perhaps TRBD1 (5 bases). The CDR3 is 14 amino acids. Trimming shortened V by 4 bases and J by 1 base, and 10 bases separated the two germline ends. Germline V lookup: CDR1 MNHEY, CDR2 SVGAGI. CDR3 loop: CASSSPGGNTEAFF. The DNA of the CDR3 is TGTGCCAGCAGTTCCCCCGGGGGGAACACTGAAGCTTTCTTT.

The CDR3 DNA sequence: TGTGCCAGCAGTTTACAGGATCAGCCCCAGCATTTT. Translation: CASSLQDQPQHF. The chain has TRBV28 and TRBJ1-5; D is ambiguous. The CDR3 length is 12 residues. The V gene lost 2 bases and the J gene lost 5 bases, with 4 bases spanning the gap. Germline lookup yields CDR1 MDHEN and CDR2 SYDVKM.

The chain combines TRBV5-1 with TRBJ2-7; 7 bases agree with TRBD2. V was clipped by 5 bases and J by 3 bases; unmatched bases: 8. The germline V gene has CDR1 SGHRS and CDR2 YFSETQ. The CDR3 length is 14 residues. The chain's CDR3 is CASSGGGQNYEQYF. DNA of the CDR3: TGCGCCAGCAGTGGGGGAGGGCAGAACTACGAGCAGTACTTC.

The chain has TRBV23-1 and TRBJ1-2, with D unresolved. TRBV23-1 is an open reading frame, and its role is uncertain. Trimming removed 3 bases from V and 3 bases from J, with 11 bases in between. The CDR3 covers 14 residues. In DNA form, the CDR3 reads TGCGCCAGCAGTCATCCGGACTCGTACTATGGCTACACCTTC. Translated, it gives CASSHPDSYYGYTF.

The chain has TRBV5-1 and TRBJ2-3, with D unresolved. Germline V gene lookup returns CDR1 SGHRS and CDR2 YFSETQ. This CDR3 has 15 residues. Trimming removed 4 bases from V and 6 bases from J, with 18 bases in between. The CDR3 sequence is CASSLPAPNFDTQYF. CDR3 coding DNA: TGCGCCAGCAGCCTACCTGCCCCCAACTTCGATACGCAGTATTTT. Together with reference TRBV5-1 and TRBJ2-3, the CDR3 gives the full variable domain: KAGVTQTPRYLIKTRGQQVTLSCSPISGHRSVSWYQQTPGQGLQFLFEYFSETQRNKGNFPGRFSGRQFSNSRSEMNVSTLELGDSALYLCASSLPAPNFDTQYFGPGTRLTVL.

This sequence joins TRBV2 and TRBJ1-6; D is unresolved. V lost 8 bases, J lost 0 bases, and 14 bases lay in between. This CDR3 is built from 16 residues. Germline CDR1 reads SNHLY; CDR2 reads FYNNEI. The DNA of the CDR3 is TGTGCCAGCTTTTTGGGCGCCCTCTCCTATAATTCACCCCTCCACTTT. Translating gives CASFLGALSYNSPLHF.

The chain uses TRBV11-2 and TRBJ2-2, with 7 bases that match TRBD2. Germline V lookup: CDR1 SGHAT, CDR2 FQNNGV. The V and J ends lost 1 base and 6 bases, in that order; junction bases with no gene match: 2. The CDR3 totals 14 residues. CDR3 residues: CASSLGAGSGELFF. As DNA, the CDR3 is TGTGCCAGCAGCTTAGGAGCGGGATCCGGGGAGCTGTTTTTT.

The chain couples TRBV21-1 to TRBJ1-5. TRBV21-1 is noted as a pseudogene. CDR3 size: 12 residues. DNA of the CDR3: TGTGCCAGCAGCAAGAGAAATCAGCCCCAGCATTTT. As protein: CASSKRNQPQHF.

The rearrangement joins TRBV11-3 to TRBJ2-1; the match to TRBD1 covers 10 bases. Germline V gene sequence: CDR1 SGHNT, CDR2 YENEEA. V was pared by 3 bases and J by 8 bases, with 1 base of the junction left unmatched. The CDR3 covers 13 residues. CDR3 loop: CASSFGTGDEQFF. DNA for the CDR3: TGTGCCAGCAGCTTCGGGACAGGGGATGAGCAGTTCTTC.

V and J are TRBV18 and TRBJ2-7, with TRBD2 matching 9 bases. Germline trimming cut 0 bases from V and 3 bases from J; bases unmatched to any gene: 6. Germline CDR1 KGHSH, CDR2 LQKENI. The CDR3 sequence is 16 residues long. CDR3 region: CASSPPEGLANYEQYF. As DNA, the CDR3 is TGTGCCAGCTCACCACCAGAAGGACTAGCGAACTACGAGCAGTACTTC.

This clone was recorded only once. CDR3 in DNA: TGTGCCAGTAAATTGGGGACTACCTACAATGAGCAGTTCTTC. It yields the protein CASKLGTTYNEQFF. The rearrangement links TRBV19 to TRBJ2-1; 7 nucleotides match TRBD2. Looked up from germline, CDR1 is LNHDA and CDR2 is SQIVND (reference sequence). Trimming removed 7 bases from V and 2 bases from J; junction bases left unmatched: 5. The CDR3 totals 14 residues.

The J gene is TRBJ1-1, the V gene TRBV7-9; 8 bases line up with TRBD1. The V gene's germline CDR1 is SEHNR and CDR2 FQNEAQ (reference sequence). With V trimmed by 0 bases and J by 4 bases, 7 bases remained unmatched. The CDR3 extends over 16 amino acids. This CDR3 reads CASSLAKDREGTEAFF. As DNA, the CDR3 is TGTGCCAGCAGCTTAGCTAAGGACAGGGAAGGCACTGAAGCTTTCTTT.

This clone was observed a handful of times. CDR3 in DNA: TGCGCCAGCAGTCGGCTTAGCACAGATACGCAGTATTTT. It specifies CASSRLSTDTQYF. J is TRBJ2-3 and V is TRBV23-1; D ambiguous. TRBV23-1 is an open reading frame whose function is uncertain. The length of the CDR3 is 13 residues. The V and J ends lost 4 bases and 0 bases respectively, with 5 bases between them.

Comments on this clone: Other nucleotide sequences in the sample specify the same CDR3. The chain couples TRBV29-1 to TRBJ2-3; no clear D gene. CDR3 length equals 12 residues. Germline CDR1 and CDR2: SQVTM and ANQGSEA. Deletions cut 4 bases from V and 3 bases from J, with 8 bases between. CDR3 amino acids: CSVASGTDTQYF. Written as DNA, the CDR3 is TGCAGCGTTGCTAGTGGGACAGATACGCAGTATTTT.

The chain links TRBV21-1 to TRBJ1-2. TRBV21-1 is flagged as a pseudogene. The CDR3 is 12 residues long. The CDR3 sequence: CASRGGPGGYTF. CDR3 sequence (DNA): TGTGCCAGCAGGGGGGGACCAGGCGGCTACACCTTC.

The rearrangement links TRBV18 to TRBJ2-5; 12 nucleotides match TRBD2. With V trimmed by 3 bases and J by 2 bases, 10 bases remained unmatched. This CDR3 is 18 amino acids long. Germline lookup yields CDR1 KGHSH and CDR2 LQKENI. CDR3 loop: CASSPASGGASSQETQYF. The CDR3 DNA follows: TGTGCCAGCTCACCGGCTAGCGGGGGGGCATCCTCTCAAGAGACCCAGTACTTC.

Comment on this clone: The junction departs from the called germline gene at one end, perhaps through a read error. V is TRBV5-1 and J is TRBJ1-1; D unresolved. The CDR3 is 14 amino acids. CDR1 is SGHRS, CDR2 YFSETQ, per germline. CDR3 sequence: CASSLAYGNTEAFF. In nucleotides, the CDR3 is TGTGCCAGCAGCTTGGCCTATGGGAACACTGAAGCTTTCTTT. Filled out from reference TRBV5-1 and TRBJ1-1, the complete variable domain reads KAGVTQTPRYLIKTRGQQVTLSCSPISGHRSVSWYQQTPGQGLQFLFEYFSETQRNKGNFPGRFSGRQFSNSRSEMNVSTLELGDSALYLCASSLAYGNTEAFFGQGTRLTVV.

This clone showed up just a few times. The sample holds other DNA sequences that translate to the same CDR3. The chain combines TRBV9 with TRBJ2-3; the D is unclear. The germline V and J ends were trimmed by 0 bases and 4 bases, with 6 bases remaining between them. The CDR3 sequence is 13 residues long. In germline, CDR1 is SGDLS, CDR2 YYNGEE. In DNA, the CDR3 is TGTGCCAGCAGCGTAGGTAGTCCAGATACGCAGTATTTT. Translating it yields CASSVGSPDTQYF.

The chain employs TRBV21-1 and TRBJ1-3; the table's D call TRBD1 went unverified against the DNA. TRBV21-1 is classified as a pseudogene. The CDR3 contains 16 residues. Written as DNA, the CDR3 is TGTGCCAGCAGCACCGGACAGGGAGTCTCTGGAAACACCATATATTTT. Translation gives CASSTGQGVSGNTIYF.

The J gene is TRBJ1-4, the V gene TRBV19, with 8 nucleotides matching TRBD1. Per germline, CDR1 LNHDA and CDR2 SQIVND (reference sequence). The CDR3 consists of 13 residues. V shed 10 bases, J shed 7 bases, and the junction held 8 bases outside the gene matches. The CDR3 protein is CATATGGTEKLFF. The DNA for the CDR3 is TGTGCCACCGCTACAGGGGGGACTGAAAAACTGTTTTTT.

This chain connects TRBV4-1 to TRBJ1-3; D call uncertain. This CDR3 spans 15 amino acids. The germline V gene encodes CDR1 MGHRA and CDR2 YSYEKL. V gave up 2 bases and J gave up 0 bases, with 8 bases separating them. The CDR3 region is CASSQSLLSGNTIYF. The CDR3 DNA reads TGCGCCAGCAGCCAATCCCTCCTCTCTGGAAACACCATATATTTT.

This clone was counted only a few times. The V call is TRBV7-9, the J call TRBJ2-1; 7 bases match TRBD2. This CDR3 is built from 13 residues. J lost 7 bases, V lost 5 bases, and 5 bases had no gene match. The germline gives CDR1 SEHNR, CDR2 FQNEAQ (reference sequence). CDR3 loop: CASSRSGANEQFF. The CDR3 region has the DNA TGTGCCAGCAGCCGCAGCGGGGCAAATGAGCAGTTCTTC.

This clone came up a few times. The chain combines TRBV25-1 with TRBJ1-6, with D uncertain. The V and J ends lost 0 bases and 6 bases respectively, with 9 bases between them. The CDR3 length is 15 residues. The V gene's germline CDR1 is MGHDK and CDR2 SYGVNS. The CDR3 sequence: CASSEYGVGNSPLHF. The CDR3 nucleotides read TGTGCCAGCAGTGAATACGGGGTTGGTAATTCACCCCTCCACTTT.

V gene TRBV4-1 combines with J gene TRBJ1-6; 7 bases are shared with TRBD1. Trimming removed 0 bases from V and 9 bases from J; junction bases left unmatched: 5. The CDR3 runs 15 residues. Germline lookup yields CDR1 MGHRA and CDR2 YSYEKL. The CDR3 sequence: CASSQDQGGGSPLHF. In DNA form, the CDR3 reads TGCGCCAGCAGCCAAGATCAGGGGGGTGGTTCACCCCTCCACTTT.

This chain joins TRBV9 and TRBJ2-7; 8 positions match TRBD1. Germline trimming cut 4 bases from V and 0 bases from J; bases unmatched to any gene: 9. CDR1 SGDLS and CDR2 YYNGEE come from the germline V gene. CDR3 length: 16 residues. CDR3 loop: CASSPYRQGSSYEQYF. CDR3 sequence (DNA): TGTGCCAGCAGCCCTTATAGACAGGGGAGCTCCTACGAGCAGTACTTC.

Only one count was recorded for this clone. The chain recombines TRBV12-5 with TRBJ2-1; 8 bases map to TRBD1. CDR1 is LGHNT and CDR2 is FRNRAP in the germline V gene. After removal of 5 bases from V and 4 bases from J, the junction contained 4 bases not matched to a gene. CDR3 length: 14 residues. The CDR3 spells CASGDGQGYNEQFF. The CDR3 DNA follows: TGTGCTAGTGGTGACGGACAGGGATACAATGAGCAGTTCTTC.